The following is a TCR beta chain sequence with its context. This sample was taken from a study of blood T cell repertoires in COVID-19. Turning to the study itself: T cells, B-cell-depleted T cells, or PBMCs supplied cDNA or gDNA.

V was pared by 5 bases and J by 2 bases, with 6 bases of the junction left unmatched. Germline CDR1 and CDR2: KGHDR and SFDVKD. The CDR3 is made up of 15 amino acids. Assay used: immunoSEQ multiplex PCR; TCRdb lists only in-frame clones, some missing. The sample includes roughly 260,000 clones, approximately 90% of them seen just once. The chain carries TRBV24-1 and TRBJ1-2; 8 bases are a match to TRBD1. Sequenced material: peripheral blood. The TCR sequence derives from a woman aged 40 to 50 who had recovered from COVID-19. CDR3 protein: CATSGNRDRNYGYTF. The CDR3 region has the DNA TGTGCCACCAGTGGTAACCGGGACAGGAACTATGGCTACACCTTC.